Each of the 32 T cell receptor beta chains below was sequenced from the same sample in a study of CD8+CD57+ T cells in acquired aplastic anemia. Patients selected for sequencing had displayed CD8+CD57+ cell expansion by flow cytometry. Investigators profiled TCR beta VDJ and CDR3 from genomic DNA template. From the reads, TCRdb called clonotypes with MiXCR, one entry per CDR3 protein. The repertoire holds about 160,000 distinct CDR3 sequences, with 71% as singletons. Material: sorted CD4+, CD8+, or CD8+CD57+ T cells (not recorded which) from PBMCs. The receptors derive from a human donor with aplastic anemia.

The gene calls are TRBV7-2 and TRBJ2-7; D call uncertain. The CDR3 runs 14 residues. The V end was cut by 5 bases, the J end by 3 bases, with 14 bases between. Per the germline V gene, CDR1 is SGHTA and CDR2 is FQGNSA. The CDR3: CASSTRTTSYEQYF. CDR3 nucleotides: TGTGCCAGCAGCACGCGTACCACAAGCTACGAGCAGTACTTC.

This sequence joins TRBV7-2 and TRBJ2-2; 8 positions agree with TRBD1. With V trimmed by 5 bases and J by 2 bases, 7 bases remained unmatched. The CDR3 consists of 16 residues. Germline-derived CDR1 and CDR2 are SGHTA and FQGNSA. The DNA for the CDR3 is TGTGCCAGCAGCCCCAGGGGGCCCCCAAACACCGGGGAGCTGTTTTTT. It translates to CASSPRGPPNTGELFF.

This CDR3 is CASRSYRGYQPQHF. As DNA, the CDR3 is TGTGCCAGCAGGTCATACAGGGGTTATCAGCCCCAGCATTTT. The chain joins TRBV2 to TRBJ1-5; 7 bases agree with TRBD1. The CDR3 has 14 amino acids. The ends lost 6 bases at V and 5 bases at J; junction bases unmatched: 7. CDR1 and CDR2 (germline): SNHLY, FYNNEI.

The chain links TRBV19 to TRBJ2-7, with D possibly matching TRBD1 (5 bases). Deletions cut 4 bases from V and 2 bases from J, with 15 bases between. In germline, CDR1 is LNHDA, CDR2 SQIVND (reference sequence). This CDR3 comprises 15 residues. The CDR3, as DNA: TGTGCCAGTAGTACTCAGGGTCAGAGGACCTACGAGCAGTACTTC. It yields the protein CASSTQGQRTYEQYF.

The CDR3 DNA follows: TGTGCCAGCAGCCTATCCGGCACAGGGGGAAGCGAGCAGTACTTC. Its protein is CASSLSGTGGSEQYF. The V call is TRBV7-2, the J call TRBJ2-7; 8 nucleotides match TRBD1. Trimming removed 5 bases from V and 6 bases from J; junction bases left unmatched: 12. This CDR3 spans 15 amino acids. The germline gives CDR1 SGHTA, CDR2 FQGNSA.

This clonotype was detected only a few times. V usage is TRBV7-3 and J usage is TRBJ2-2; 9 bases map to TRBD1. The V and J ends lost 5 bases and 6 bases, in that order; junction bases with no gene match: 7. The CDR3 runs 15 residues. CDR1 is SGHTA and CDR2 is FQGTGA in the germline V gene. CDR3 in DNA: TGTGCCAGCAGCGGGACAGGGTCGGGGGCCGGGGAGCTGTTTTTT. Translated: CASSGTGSGAGELFF.

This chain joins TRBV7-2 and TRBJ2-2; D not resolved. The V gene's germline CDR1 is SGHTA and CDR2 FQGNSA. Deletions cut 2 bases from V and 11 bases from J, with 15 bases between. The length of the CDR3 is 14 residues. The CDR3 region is CASSLISNIGELFF. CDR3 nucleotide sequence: TGTGCCAGCAGCTTAATTTCGAACATCGGTGAGCTGTTTTTT.

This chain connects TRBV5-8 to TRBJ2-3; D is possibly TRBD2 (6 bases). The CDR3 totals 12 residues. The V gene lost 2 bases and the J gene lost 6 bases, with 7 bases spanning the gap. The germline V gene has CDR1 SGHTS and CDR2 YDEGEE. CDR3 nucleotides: TGTGCCAGCAGCTTAGCGGGCGATACGCAGTATTTT. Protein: CASSLAGDTQYF.

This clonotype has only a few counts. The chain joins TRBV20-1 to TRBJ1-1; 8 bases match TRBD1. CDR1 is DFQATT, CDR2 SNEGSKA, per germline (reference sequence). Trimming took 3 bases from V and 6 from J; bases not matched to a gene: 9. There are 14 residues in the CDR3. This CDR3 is CSARSGGELAEAFF. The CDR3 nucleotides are TGCAGTGCTAGGTCAGGGGGCGAATTGGCTGAAGCTTTCTTT.

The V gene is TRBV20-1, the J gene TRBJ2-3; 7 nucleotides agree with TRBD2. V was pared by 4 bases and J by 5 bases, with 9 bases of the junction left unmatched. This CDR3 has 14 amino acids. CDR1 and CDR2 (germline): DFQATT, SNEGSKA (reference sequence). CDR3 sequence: CSAIRGDGGDTQYF. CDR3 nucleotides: TGCAGTGCTATTCGGGGGGATGGGGGAGATACGCAGTATTTT.

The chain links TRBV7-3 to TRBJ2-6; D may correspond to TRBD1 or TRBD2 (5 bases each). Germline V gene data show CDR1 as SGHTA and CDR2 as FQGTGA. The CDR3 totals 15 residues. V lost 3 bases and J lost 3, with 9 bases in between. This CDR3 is CASSLTGLGANVLTF. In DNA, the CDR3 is TGTGCCAGCAGCTTGACGGGGCTTGGGGCCAACGTCCTGACTTTC. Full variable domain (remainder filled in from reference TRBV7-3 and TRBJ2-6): GAGVSQTPSNKVTEKGKYVELRCDPISGHTALYWYRQSLGQGPEFLIYFQGTGAADDSGLPNDRFFAVRPEGSVSTLKIQRTERGDSAVYLCASSLTGLGANVLTFGAGSRLTVL.

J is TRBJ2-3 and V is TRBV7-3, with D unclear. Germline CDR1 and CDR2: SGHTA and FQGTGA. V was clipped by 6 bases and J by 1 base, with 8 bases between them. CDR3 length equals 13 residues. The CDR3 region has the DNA TGTGCCAGCAGTCTCCAGCGCACAGATACGCAGTATTTT. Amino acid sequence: CASSLQRTDTQYF.

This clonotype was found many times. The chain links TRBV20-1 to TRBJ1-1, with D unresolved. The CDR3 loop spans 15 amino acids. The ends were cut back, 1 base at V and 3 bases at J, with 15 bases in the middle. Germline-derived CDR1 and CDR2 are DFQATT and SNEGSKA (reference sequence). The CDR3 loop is CSARVTVNVDTEAFF. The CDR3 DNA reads TGCAGTGCTAGAGTTACGGTGAATGTGGACACTGAAGCTTTCTTT.

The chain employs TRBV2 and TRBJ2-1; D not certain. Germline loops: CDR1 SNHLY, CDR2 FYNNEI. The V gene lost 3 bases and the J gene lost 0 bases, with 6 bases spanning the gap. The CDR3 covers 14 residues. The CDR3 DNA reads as TGTGCCAGCAGTGATGATAGCTCCTACAATGAGCAGTTCTTC. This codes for CASSDDSSYNEQFF.

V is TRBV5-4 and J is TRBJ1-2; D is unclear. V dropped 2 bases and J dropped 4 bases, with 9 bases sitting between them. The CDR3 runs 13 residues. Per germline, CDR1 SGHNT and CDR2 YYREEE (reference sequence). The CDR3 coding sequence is TGTGCCAGCAGCTTCGCAGCCACCTATGGCTACACCTTC. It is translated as CASSFAATYGYTF. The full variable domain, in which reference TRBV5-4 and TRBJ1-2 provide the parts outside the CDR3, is ETGVTQSPTHLIKTRGQQVTLRCSSQSGHNTVSWYQQALGQGPQFIFQYYREEENGRGNFPPRFSGLQFPNYSSELNVNALELDDSALYLCASSFAATYGYTFGSGTRLTVV.

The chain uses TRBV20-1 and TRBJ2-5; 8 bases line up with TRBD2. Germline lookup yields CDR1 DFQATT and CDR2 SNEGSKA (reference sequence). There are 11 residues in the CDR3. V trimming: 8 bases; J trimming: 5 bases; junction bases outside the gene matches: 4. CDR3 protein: CSTGGWETQYF. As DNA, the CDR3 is TGCAGTACGGGGGGGTGGGAGACCCAGTACTTC.

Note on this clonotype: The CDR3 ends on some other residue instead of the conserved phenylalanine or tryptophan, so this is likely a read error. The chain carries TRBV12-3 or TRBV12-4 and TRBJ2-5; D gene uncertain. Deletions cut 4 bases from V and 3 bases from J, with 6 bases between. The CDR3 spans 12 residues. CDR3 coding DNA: TGTGCCAGCAGTTATGTCAAAGAGACCCAGTACCTC. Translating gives CASSYVKETQYL.

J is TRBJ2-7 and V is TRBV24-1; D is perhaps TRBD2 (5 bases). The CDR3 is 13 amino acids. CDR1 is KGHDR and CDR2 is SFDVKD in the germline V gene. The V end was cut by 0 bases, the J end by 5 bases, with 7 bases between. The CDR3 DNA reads TGTGCCACCAGTGATTTGCCCGGGGACGAGCAGTACTTC. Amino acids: CATSDLPGDEQYF.

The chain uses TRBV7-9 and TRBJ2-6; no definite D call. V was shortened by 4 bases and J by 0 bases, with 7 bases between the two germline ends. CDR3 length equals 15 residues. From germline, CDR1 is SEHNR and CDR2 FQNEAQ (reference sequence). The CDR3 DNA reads TGTGCCAGCAGCTCCACGACCTCTGGGGCCAACGTCCTGACTTTC. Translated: CASSSTTSGANVLTF.

The CDR3 bases are TGTGCCAGCAGCTTAAACGCAGGGGGCCCTCCTGATACGCAGTATTTT. Translating it yields CASSLNAGGPPDTQYF. The gene calls are TRBV7-3 and TRBJ2-3; 8 bases are a match to TRBD1. This CDR3 spans 16 amino acids. V gave up 1 base and J gave up 6 bases; unmatched junction bases: 9. Looked up from germline, CDR1 is SGHTA and CDR2 is FQGTGA.

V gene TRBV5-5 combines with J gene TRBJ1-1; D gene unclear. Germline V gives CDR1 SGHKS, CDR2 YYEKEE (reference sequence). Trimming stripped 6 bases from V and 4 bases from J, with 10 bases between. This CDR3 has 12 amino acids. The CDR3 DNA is TGTGCCAGCATATGGCGATCCACTGAAGCTTTCTTT. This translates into CASIWRSTEAFF.

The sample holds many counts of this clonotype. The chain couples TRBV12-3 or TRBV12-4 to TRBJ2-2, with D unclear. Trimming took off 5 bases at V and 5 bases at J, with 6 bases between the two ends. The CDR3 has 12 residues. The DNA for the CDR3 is TGTGCCAGCAGTCTCCCAACCGGGGAGCTGTTTTTT. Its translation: CASSLPTGELFF.

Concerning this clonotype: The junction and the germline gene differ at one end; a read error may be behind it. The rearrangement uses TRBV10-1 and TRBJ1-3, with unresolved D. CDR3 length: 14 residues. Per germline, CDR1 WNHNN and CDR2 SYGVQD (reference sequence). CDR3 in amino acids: CASSEFDAGNTIYF. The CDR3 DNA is TGCGCCAGCAGTGAGTTTGACGCGGGAAACACCATATATTTC.

The CDR3 nucleotides read TGTGCCAGTAGTATGGCTTTGAGCAATCAGCCCCAGCATTTT. It codes for CASSMALSNQPQHF. J is TRBJ1-5 and V is TRBV19; D unresolved. The CDR3 is 14 amino acids. Germline V lookup: CDR1 LNHDA, CDR2 SQIVND (reference sequence). V lost 3 bases and J lost 1, with 7 bases in between.

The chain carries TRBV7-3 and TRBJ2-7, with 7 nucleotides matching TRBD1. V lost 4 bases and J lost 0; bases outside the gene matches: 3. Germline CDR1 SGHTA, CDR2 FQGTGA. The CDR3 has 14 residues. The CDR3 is CASSSGQVSYEQYF. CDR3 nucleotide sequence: TGTGCCAGCAGCTCAGGACAGGTCTCCTACGAGCAGTACTTC.

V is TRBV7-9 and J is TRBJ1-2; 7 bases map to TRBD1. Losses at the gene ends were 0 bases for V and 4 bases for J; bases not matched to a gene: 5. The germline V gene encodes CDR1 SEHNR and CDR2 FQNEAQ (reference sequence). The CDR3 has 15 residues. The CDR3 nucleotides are TGTGCCAGCAGCTTAGCAGGGGGCATCGGCTATGGCTACACCTTC. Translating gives CASSLAGGIGYGYTF.

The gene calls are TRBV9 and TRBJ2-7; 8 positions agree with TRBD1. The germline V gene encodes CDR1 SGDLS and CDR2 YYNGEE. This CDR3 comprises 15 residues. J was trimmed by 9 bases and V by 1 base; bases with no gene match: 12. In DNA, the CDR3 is TGTGCCAGCAGCGTAAGGGACAGGACCCCGAGGGGGCAGTACTTC. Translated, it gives CASSVRDRTPRGQYF.

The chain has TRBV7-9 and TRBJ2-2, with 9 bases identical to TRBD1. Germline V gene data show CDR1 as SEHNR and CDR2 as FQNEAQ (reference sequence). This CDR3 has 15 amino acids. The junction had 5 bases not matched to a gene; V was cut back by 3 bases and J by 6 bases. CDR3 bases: TGTGCCAGCAGCTTGGGGGACAGGGATGCCGGGGAGCTGTTTTTT. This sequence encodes CASSLGDRDAGELFF.

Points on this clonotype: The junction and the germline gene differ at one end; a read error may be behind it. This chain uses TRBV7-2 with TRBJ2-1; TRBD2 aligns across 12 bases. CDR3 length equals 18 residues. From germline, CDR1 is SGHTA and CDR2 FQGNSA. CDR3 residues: CASSSAASGGEIYNEQFF. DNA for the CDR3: TGCGCCAGCAGCTCTGCGGCTAGCGGGGGGGAGATATACAATGAGCAGTTCTTC.

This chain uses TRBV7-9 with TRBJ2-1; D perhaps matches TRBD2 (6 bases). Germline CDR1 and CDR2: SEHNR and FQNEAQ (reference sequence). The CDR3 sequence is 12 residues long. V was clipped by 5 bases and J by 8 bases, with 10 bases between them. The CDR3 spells CASSLPGDEQFF. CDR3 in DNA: TGTGCCAGCAGCCTCCCGGGGGATGAGCAGTTCTTC. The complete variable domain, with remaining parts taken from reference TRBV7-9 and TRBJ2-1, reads DTGVSQNPRHKITKRGQNVTFRCDPISEHNRLYWYRQTLGQGPEFLTYFQNEAQLEKSRLLSDRFSAERPKGSFSTLEIQRTEQGDSAMYLCASSLPGDEQFFGPGTRLTVL.

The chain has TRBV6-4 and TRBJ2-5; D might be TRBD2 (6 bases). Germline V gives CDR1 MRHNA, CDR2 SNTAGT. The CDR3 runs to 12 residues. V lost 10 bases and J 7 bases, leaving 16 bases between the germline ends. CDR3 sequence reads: CATTDEAGTQYF. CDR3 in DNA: TGTGCCACCACGGACGAAGCGGGGACCCAGTACTTC.

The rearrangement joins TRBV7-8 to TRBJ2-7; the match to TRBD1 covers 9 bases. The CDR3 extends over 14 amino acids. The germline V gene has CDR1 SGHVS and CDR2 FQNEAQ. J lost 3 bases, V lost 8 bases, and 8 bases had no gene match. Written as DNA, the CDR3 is TGTGCCAGCCTACCGGGACAGGGACACTACGAGCAGTACTTC. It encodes CASLPGQGHYEQYF.